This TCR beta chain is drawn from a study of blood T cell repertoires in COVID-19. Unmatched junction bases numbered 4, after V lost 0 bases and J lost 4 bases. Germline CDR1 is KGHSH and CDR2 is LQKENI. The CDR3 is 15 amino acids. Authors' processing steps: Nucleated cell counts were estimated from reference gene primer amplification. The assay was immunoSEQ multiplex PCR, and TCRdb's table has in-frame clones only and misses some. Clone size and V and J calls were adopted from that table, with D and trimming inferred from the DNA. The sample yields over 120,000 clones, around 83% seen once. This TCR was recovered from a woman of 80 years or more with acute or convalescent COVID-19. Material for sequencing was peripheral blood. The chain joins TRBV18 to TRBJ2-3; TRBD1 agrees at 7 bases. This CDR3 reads CASSPPRGGADTQYF. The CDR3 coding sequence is TGTGCCAGCTCACCACCGAGAGGGGGCGCAGATACGCAGTATTTT.